The next 10 T cell receptor beta chains were all read from a single sample in a study of low-dose radiotherapy and immunotherapy resistance in tumors. Stated time point: before trial treatment. Both TCRalpha and TCRbeta chains were reverse transcribed with V-gene-specific primers. PCR amplification of the TCRs was performed with Phusion for 20 to 25 PCR cycles, and it relied on a constant-region primer together with a V-primer adapter. A single record per CDR3 protein comes from TCRdb applying MiXCR to the reads. The sample lists about 64,000 distinct CDR3 sequences, around a quarter occurring once. Sequencing was performed on PBMCs, taken before treatment. The source is a male donor with rectosigmoid adenocarcinoma.

This clonotype was counted many times. The chain combines TRBV28 with TRBJ2-7; D might be TRBD2 (5 bases). V lost 2 bases to trimming and J lost 0 bases, with 14 bases between them. In germline, CDR1 is MDHEN, CDR2 SYDVKM. There are 16 residues in the CDR3. CDR3 bases: TGTGCCAGCAGTTTAAGTAGCGCTGAACTCTCCTACGAGCAGTACTTC. It codes for CASSLSSAELSYEQYF.

This clonotype was counted many times. The CDR3 sequence is CSAVPGSGDTGELFF. The CDR3 nucleotides read TGCAGTGCTGTCCCGGGTAGCGGGGACACCGGGGAGCTGTTTTTT. The chain uses TRBV20-1 and TRBJ2-2; 8 nucleotides match TRBD2. Germline V gene data show CDR1 as DFQATT and CDR2 as SNEGSKA (reference sequence). V trimming: 5 bases; J trimming: 3 bases; junction bases outside the gene matches: 8. This CDR3 is 15 amino acids long.

The sample holds a few counts of this clonotype. V gene TRBV5-1 combines with J gene TRBJ2-3; D perhaps matches TRBD1 (6 bases). CDR1 is SGHRS and CDR2 is YFSETQ in the germline V gene. Trimming pared 4 bases from V and 1 base from J, leaving 13 bases between. The CDR3 loop spans 15 amino acids. The CDR3 DNA reads TGCGCCAGCAGCACCGGGACAATCCGCACAGATACGCAGTATTTT. Its translation is CASSTGTIRTDTQYF.

This clonotype was observed many times. The genes are TRBV20-1 and TRBJ2-1, with D possibly TRBD2 on 5 matching bases. This CDR3 has 12 amino acids. V lost 6 bases, J lost 4 bases, and 10 bases lay in between. Germline-derived CDR1 and CDR2 are DFQATT and SNEGSKA (reference sequence). CDR3: CSAGAEYNEQFF. For the CDR3, the DNA is TGCAGTGCAGGAGCGGAGTACAATGAGCAGTTCTTC.

This clonotype was seen repeatedly, ten times or more. The rearrangement uses TRBV12-3 or TRBV12-4 and TRBJ2-7, with D uncertain. CDR3 length equals 14 residues. The V gene lost 3 bases and the J gene lost 3 bases, with 12 bases spanning the gap. The CDR3 loop is CASSFSSRVYEQYF. In DNA, the CDR3 is TGTGCCAGCAGTTTCTCCTCCAGAGTCTACGAGCAGTACTTC.

The CDR3 sequence is CASSLAGDGQPQHF. CDR3 coding DNA: TGTGCCAGCAGCTTGGCCGGGGATGGTCAGCCCCAGCATTTT. The chain is built from TRBV5-4 and TRBJ1-5; D unresolved. Trimming pared 0 bases from V and 6 bases from J, leaving 10 bases between. The CDR3 is 14 residues long. The germline V gene has CDR1 SGHNT and CDR2 YYREEE (reference sequence).

This clonotype has only a few counts. A read error likely explains this, since a far larger clone differs by one base. The genes are TRBV5-1 and TRBJ2-1, with D perhaps matching TRBD1 or TRBD2 (5 bases each). This CDR3 spans 15 amino acids. V dropped 3 bases and J dropped 10 bases, with 20 bases sitting between them. The germline CDR1 and CDR2 sequences are SGHRS and YFSETQ. The CDR3 nucleotides are TGCGCCAGCAGCTGGACACCAGGACTGGCGTGGGAGCAGTTCTTC. Its translation: CASSWTPGLAWEQFF.

This clonotype occurred many times. V and J are TRBV15 and TRBJ2-7; tentatively, D is TRBD1 (5 bases). The germline gives CDR1 LNHNV, CDR2 YYDKDF (reference sequence). Trimming removed 0 bases at V and 3 bases at J, with 12 bases between. There are 15 residues in the CDR3. This CDR3 is CATSRDKDKYYEQYF. CDR3 nucleotide sequence: TGTGCCACCAGCAGAGATAAGGACAAGTACTACGAGCAGTACTTC.

This clonotype was observed at least ten times. This sequence joins TRBV6-2 or TRBV6-3 and TRBJ2-7, with D tentatively TRBD1 or TRBD2 (5 bases each). Trimming took 11 bases from V and 1 from J, leaving 18 bases between them. Germline-derived CDR1 and CDR2 are MNHEY and SVGEGT. The CDR3 sequence is 14 residues long. The CDR3 loop reads CACHSGTESYEQYF. As DNA, the CDR3 is TGTGCCTGCCACTCCGGGACGGAGTCCTACGAGCAGTACTTC.

The rearrangement links TRBV27 to TRBJ2-1; D gene ambiguous. The CDR3 length is 12 residues. V was clipped by 4 bases and J by 4 bases, with 5 bases between them. In germline, CDR1 is MNHEY, CDR2 SMNVEV (reference sequence). The CDR3 reads CASSSPYNEQFF. In DNA form, the CDR3 reads TGTGCCAGCAGTTCACCGTACAATGAGCAGTTCTTC.